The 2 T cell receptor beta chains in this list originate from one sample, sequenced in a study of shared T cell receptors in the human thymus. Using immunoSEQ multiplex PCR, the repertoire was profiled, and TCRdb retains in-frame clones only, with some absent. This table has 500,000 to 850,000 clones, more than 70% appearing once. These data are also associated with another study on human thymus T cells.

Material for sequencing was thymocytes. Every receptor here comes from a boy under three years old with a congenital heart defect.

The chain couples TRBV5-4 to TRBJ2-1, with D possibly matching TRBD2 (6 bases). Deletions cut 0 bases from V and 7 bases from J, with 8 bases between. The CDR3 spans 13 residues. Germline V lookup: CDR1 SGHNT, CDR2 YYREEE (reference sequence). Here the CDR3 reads CASSLGLENEQFF. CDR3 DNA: TGTGCCAGCAGCTTGGGACTAGAGAATGAGCAGTTCTTC.

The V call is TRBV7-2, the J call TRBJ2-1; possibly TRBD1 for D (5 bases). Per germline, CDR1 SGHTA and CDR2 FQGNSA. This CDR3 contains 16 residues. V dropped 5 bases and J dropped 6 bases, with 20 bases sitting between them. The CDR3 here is CASSRKDRTTLNEQFF. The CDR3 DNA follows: TGTGCCAGCAGCCGAAAAGACAGAACGACTCTCAATGAGCAGTTCTTC.